This T cell receptor beta chain came from a study of T cells in Graves' hyperthyroidism and ophthalmopathy. It was RNA transcripts that yielded the amplified TCR beta CDR3 regions. The TCR CDR3 first-round RT-PCR relied on the HTBI primer set. TCRdb redid the calling of the multiplex PCR reads with MiXCR, one entry per CDR3 protein. This sample has about 25,000 distinct CDR3 sequences, with around 54% found just once. V shed 3 bases, J shed 5 bases, and the junction held 8 bases outside the gene matches. CDR1 and CDR2 from the germline V gene are LNHNV and YYDKDF (reference sequence). CDR3 length equals 16 residues. Reasons for excluding patients were uncontrolled infection, other autoimmune disease, pregnancy or lactation.

The TCR originated in a middle-aged woman with Graves' hyperthyroidism that later progressed to Graves' ophthalmopathy. The sequenced sample was blood. The gene calls are TRBV15 and TRBJ2-1; 9 nucleotides line up with TRBD1. The CDR3: CATSREDRGFNNEQFF. The CDR3 region has the DNA TGTGCCACCAGCAGGGAGGACAGGGGATTTAACAATGAGCAGTTCTTC. Full variable domain (rest looked up from reference TRBV15 and TRBJ2-1): DAMVIQNPRYQVTQFGKPVTLSCSQTLNHNVMYWYQQKSSQAPKLLFHYYDKDFNNEADTPDNFQSRRPNTSFCFLDIRSPGLGDTAMYLCATSREDRGFNNEQFFGPGTRLTVL.